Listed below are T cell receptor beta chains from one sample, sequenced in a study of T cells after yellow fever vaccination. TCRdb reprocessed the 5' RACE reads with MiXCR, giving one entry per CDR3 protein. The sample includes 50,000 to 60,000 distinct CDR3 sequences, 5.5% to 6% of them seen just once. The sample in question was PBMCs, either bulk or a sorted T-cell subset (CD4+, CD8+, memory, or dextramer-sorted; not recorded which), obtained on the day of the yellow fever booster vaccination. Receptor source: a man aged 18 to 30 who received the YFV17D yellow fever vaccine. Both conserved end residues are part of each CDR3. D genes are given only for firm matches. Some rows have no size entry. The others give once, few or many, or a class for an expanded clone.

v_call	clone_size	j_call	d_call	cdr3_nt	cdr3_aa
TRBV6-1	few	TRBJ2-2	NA	TGTGCCAGCAGTGAAATCTTTACGGGCCCCGGTCGGACCGGGGAGCTGTTTTTT	CASSEIFTGPGRTGELFF
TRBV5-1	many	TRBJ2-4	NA	TGCGCCAGCAGCCCAAGCAACCCGGGTACTTTAGCCAAAAACATTCAGTACTTC	CASSPSNPGTLAKNIQYF
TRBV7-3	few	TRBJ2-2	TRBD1	TGTGCCAGCAGCTTACCTTCCGGGACAGGGGTAGCCAACACCGGGGAGCTGTTTTTT	CASSLPSGTGVANTGELFF
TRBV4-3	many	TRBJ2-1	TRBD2	TGCGCCAGCAGCCCCTTAGCGGGGCCAAACAATGAGCAGTTCTTC	CASSPLAGPNNEQFF
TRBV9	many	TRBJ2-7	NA	TGTGCCAGCAGCGTAGAGAATTGGGGGGACGAGCAGTACTTC	CASSVENWGDEQYF
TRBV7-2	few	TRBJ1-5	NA	TGTGCCAGCACCGGAGGGGCTTTAAGCGGTAGCAATCAGCCCCAGCATTTT	CASTGGALSGSNQPQHF
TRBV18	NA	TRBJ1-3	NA	TGTGCCAGCTCACCTACAGCAAGCTCTGGAAACACCATATATTTT	CASSPTASSGNTIYF
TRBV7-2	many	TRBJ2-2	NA	TGTGCCAGCAGCTTCGCGAGGACGGGGGGCCCCGGGGAGCTGTTTTTT	CASSFARTGGPGELFF
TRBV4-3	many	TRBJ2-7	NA	TGCGCCAGCAGCCAAGAGTTTCTAGGGGCGATCTCCTACGAGCAGTACTTC	CASSQEFLGAISYEQYF
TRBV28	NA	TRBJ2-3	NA	TGTGCCAGCAGTTGGATTAGCGGATCCACAGATACGCAGTATTTT	CASSWISGSTDTQYF
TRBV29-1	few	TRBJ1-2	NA	TGCAGCGTTGACGGGGGGCTGAATGGCTACACCTTC	CSVDGGLNGYTF
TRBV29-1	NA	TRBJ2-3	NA	TGCAGCGTGTGGGGCGGGGTCACAGATACGCAGTATTTT	CSVWGGVTDTQYF
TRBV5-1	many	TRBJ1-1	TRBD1	TGCGCCAGCAGACTCACGGGACAGGGGGCTAACACTGAAGCTTTCTTT	CASRLTGQGANTEAFF
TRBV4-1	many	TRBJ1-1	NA	TGCGCCAGCAGCCAACCCCCTCTGGCCAGGGGCACTGAAGCTTTCTTT	CASSQPPLARGTEAFF
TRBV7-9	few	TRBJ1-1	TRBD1	TGTGCCAGCAGCGCCCCCTATTTACAGGGGTTGGCTTTCTTT	CASSAPYLQGLAFF
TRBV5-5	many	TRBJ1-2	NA	TGTGCCAGCAGCCGTCCTGGGACGAAAAGTGGCTACACCTTC	CASSRPGTKSGYTF
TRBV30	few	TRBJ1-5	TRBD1	TGTGCCTGGAGACCGCCTGGGACAGGGTTTCAGCCCCAGCATTTT	CAWRPPGTGFQPQHF
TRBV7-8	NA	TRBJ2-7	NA	TGTGCCAGCAGCTTAGCCGCATACGAGCAGTACTTC	CASSLAAYEQYF
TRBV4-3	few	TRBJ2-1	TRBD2	TGCGCCAGCAGCCAAGAAACAAGCGGGGGGGCCATCGGGTCCAATGAGCAGTTCTTC	CASSQETSGGAIGSNEQFF
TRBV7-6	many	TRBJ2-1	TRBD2	TGTGCCAGCAGCTTAGTGGCGGGGGGGCCTTCAGATGAGCAGTTCTTC	CASSLVAGGPSDEQFF
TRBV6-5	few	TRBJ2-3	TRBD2	TGTGCCAGCGCCGGACCGGGTACGGGGGGGCCAGATACGCAGTATTTT	CASAGPGTGGPDTQYF
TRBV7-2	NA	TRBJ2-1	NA	TGTGCCAGCAGCTTAGTCTATGGTGGTGAGCAGTTCTTC	CASSLVYGGEQFF
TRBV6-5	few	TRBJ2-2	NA	TGTGCCAGCGCCGGGCCTTACACCGGGGAGCTGTTTTTT	CASAGPYTGELFF
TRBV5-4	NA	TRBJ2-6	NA	TGTGCCAGCAGCGGGGCCTCTGGGGCCAACGTCCTGACTTTC	CASSGASGANVLTF
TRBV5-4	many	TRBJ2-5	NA	TGCGCCAGCAGCTTACAAGAGACCCAGTACTTC	CASSLQETQYF
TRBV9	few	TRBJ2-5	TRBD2	TGTGCCAGCAGCGTACTAGCGGGGGGACTCCAAGAGACCCAGTACTTC	CASSVLAGGLQETQYF
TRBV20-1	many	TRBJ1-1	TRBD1	TGCAGTGCTAGAGCACACAGGGGTGGGCCAAACACTGAAGCTTTCTTT	CSARAHRGGPNTEAFF
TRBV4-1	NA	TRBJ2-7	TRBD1	TGCGCCAGCAGCCAAGAAGGGACAGGGGGTGACGAGCAGTACTTC	CASSQEGTGGDEQYF
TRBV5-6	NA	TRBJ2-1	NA	TGTGCCAGCAGCTTCCGGGACTCCTACAATGAGCAGTTCTTC	CASSFRDSYNEQFF
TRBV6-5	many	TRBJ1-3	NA	TGTGCCAGCAGTTCAGAAGACAGAGGAAACACCATATATTTT	CASSSEDRGNTIYF
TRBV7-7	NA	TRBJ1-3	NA	TGTGCCAGCAGCTCCGGGCCTCGGGGATCTGGAAACACCATATATTTT	CASSSGPRGSGNTIYF
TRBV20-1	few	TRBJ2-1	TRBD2	TGCAGTGCTAGAGGCCGGGACTACTACAATGAGCAGTTCTTC	CSARGRDYYNEQFF
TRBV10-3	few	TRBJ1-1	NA	TGTGCCACCTTCTCGGGCAGAACGAACACTGAAGCTTTCTTT	CATFSGRTNTEAFF
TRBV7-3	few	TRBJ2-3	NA	TGTGCCAGCAGCTTAGCGACAGTAGATACGCAGTATTTT	CASSLATVDTQYF
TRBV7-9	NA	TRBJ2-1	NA	TGTGCCAGCAGCTCCGGTTGGAGGGACTACAATGAGCAGTTCTTC	CASSSGWRDYNEQFF
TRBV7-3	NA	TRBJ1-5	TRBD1	TGTGCCAGCAGCTCGGACAGGGGAAGCAATCAGCCCCAGCATTTT	CASSSDRGSNQPQHF
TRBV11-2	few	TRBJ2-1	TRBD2	TGTGCCAGCAGCTTGGTGGGACTAGCGAATAATGAGCAGTTCTTC	CASSLVGLANNEQFF
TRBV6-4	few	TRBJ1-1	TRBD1	TGTGCCAGCAGTGACTTAAGGGACAGGGGAAAGCTTTTCTTT	CASSDLRDRGKLFF
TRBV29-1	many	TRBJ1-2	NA	TGCAGCGTGTACAGGGTTGGCTACACCTTC	CSVYRVGYTF
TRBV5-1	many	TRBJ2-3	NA	TGCGCCAGCAGCTACTTATATAGCACAGATACGCAGTATTTT	CASSYLYSTDTQYF
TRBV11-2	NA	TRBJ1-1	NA	TGTGCCAGCAGCTTAGGTTGGCCCGGAGTTCTTACTGAAGCTTTCTTT	CASSLGWPGVLTEAFF
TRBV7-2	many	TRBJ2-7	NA	TGTGCCAGCAGCTTAGATCCCTCCGGGACCGAGCAGTACTTC	CASSLDPSGTEQYF
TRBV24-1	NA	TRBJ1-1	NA	TGTGCCACCAGTGATAGCGACAACACTGAAGCTTTCTTT	CATSDSDNTEAFF